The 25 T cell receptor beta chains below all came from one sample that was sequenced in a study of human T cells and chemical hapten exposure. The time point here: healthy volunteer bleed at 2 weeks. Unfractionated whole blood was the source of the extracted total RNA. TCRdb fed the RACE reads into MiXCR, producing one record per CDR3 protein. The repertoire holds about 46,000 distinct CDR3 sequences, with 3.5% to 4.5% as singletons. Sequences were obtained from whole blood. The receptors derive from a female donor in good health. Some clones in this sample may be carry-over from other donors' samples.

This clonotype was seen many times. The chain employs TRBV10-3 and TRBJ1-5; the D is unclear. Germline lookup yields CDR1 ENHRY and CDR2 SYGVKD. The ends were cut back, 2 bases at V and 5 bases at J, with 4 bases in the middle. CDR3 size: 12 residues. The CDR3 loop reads CAISEAHQPQHF. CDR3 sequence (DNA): TGTGCCATCAGTGAGGCTCATCAGCCCCAGCATTTT.

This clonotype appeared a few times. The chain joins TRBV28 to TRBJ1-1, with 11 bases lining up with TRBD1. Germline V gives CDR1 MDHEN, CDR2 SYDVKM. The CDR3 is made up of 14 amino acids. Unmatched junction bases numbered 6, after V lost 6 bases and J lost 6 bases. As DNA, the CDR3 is TGTGCCAGCAGCTCACTGGGACAGGGGGCTGAAGCTTTCTTT. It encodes CASSSLGQGAEAFF.

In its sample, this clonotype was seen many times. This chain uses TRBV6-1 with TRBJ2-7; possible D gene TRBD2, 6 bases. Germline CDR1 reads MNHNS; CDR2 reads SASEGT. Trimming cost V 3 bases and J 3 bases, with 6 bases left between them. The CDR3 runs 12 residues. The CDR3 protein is CASSEGGYEQYF. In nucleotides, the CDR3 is TGTGCCAGCAGTGAGGGGGGCTACGAGCAGTACTTC.

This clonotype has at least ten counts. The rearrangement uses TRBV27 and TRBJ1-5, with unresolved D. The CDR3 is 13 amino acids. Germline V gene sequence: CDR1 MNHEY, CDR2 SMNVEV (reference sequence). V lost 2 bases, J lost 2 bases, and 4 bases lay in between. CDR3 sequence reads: CASSLRRNQPQHF. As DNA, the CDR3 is TGTGCCAGCAGTTTACGGCGCAATCAGCCCCAGCATTTT.

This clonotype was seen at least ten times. CDR3 in DNA: TGTGCCAGCAGCCGGGACAGCGCAGGGGATTTCGAGGATACGCAGTATTTT. Translation: CASSRDSAGDFEDTQYF. The J gene is TRBJ2-3, the V gene TRBV7-8, with 7 bases lining up with TRBD1. CDR1 is SGHVS, CDR2 FQNEAQ, per germline. Unmatched junction bases numbered 17, after V lost 5 bases and J lost 6 bases. CDR3 length: 17 residues.

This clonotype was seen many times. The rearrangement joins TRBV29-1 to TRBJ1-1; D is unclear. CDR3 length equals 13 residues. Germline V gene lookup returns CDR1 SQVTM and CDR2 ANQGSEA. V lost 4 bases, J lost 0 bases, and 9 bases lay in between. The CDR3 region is CSVVGSLNTEAFF. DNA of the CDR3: TGCAGCGTTGTCGGCAGCCTGAACACTGAAGCTTTCTTT.

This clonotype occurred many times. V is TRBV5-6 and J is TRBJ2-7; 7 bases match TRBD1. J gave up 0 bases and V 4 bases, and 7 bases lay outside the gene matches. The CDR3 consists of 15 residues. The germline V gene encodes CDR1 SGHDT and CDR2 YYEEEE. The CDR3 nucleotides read TGTGCCAGCAGCCCGGGACAGCTACTCTCCTACGAGCAGTACTTC. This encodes CASSPGQLLSYEQYF.

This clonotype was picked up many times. The CDR3 protein is CASSLEGQGYGYTF. CDR3 DNA: TGTGCCAGCAGCTTAGAGGGACAGGGATATGGCTACACCTTC. This chain uses TRBV11-2 with TRBJ1-2; 9 bases align to TRBD1. Germline loops: CDR1 SGHAT, CDR2 FQNNGV. V was clipped by 0 bases and J by 5 bases; unmatched bases: 1. This CDR3 has 14 amino acids.

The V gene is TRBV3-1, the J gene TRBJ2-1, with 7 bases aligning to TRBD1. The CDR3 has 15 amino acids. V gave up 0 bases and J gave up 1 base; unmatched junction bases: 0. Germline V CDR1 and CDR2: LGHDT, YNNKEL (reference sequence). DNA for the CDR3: TGTGCCAGCAGCCAAGAGACAGGGTCCTACAATGAGCAGTTCTTC. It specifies CASSQETGSYNEQFF.

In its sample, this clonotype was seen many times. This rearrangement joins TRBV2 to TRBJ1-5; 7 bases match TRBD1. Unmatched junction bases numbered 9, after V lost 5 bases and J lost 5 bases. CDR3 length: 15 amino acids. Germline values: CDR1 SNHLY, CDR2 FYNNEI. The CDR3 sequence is CASSPDRVRHQPQHF. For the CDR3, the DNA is TGTGCCAGCAGTCCCGACAGGGTTCGTCATCAGCCCCAGCATTTT. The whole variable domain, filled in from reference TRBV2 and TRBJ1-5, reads EPEVTQTPSHQVTQMGQEVILRCVPISNHLYFYWYRQILGQKVEFLVSFYNNEISEKSEIFDDQFSVERPDGSNFTLKIRSTKLEDSAMYFCASSPDRVRHQPQHFGDGTRLSIL.

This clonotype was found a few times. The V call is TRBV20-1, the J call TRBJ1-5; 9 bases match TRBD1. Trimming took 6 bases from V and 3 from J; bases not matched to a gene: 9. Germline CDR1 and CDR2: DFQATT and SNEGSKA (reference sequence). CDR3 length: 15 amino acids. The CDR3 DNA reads TGCAGTGCCGGCGTCGGACAGGGGCCCAATCAGCCCCAGCATTTT. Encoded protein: CSAGVGQGPNQPQHF.

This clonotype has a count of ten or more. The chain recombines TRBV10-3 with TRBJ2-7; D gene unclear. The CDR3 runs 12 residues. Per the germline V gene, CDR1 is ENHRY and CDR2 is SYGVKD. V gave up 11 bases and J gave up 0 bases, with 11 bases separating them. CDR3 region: CASKTLSYEQYF. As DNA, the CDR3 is TGTGCCTCCAAGACACTCTCCTACGAGCAGTACTTC.

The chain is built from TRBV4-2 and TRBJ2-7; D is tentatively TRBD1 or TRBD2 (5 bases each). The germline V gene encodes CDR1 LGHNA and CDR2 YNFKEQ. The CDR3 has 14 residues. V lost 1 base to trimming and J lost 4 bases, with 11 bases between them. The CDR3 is CASSQAGTIYEQYF. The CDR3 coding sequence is TGTGCCAGCAGCCAAGCCGGGACCATATACGAGCAGTACTTC.

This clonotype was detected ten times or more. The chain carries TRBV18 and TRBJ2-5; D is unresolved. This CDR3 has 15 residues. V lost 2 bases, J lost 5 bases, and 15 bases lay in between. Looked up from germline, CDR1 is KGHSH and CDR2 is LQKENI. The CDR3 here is CASSPSASTRETQYF. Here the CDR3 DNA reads TGTGCCAGCTCACCATCGGCCAGTACGAGGGAGACCCAGTACTTC.

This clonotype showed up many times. CDR3 in amino acids: CSVVNQGTEAFF. The DNA for the CDR3 is TGCAGCGTTGTCAACCAGGGCACTGAAGCTTTCTTT. The chain employs TRBV29-1 and TRBJ1-1; a possible D gene is TRBD1 (5 bases). This CDR3 comprises 12 residues. Trimming shortened V by 4 bases and J by 4 bases, and 10 bases separated the two germline ends. The germline CDR1 and CDR2 sequences are SQVTM and ANQGSEA.

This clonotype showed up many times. CDR3 coding DNA: TGCGCCAGCAGCCGAGACCTAGCGGGGGCCACGGGAAATGAGCAGTTCTTC. Translating gives CASSRDLAGATGNEQFF. The rearrangement uses TRBV4-1 and TRBJ2-1; the match to TRBD2 covers 10 bases. The CDR3 totals 17 residues. Germline V gene data show CDR1 as MGHRA and CDR2 as YSYEKL. After removal of 4 bases from V and 7 bases from J, the junction contained 13 bases not matched to a gene.

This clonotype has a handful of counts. The CDR3 region has the DNA TGCAGCGTTCGGGACAGACTAAACACCGGGGAGCTGTTTTTT. It yields the protein CSVRDRLNTGELFF. V and J are TRBV29-1 and TRBJ2-2, with 7 bases aligning to TRBD1. V shed 5 bases and J 2 bases; nucleotides not matched to a gene: 5. Germline V lookup: CDR1 SQVTM, CDR2 ANQGSEA. The length of the CDR3 is 14 residues.

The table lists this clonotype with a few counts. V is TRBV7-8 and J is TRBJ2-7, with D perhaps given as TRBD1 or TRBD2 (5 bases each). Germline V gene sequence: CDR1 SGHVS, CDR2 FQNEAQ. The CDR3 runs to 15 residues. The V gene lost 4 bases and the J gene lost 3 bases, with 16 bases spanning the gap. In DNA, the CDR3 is TGTGCCAGCAGCTCGCTAGGGACGGGCGGCTACGAGCAGTACTTC. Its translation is CASSSLGTGGYEQYF.

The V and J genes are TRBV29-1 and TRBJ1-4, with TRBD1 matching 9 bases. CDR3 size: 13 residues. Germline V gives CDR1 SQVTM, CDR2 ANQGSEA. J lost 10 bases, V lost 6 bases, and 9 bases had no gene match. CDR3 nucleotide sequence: TGCAGCGTAGAACAGGGGGCGCCGGGAAAACTGTTTTTT. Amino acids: CSVEQGAPGKLFF.

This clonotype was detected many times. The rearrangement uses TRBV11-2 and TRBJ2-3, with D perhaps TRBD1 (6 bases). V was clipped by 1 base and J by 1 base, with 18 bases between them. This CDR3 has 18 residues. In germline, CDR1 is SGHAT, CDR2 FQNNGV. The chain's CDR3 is CASSLVGGLLEGTDTQYF. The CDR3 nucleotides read TGTGCCAGCAGCTTAGTTGGGGGCCTTTTAGAGGGCACAGATACGCAGTATTTT.

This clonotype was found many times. CDR3 amino acids: CASSPGTGDYNEQFF. In DNA form, the CDR3 reads TGTGCCAGCAGTCCCGGGACAGGAGACTACAATGAGCAGTTCTTC. The V and J genes are TRBV6-2 or TRBV6-3 and TRBJ2-1, with 8 bases fitting TRBD1. CDR3 length equals 15 residues. The J segment lost 3 bases and the V segment lost 5 bases, leaving 6 bases of the junction unmatched. CDR1 and CDR2 from the germline V gene are MNHEY and SVGEGT.

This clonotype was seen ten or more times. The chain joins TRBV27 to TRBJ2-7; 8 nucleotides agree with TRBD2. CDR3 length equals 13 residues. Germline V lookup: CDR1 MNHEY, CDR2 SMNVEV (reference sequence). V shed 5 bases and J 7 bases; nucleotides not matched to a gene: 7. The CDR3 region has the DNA TGTGCCAGCAGTCCTGAGCGGGGGCGGGAGCAGTACTTC. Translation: CASSPERGREQYF.

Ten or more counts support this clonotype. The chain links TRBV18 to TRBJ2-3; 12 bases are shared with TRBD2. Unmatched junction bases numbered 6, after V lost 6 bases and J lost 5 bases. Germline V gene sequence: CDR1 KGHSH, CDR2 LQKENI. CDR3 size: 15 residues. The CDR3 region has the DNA TGTGCCAGCTCCCTAGCGGGGGGGCTAGGAGATACGCAGTATTTT. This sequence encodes CASSLAGGLGDTQYF.

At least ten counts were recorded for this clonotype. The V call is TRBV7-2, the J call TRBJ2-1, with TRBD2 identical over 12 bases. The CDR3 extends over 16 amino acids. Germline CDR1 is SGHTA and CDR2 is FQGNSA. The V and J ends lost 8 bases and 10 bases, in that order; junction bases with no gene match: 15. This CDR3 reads CASAPPGLAGGGEQFF. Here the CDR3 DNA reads TGTGCCAGCGCCCCCCCGGGACTAGCGGGCGGCGGGGAGCAGTTCTTC.

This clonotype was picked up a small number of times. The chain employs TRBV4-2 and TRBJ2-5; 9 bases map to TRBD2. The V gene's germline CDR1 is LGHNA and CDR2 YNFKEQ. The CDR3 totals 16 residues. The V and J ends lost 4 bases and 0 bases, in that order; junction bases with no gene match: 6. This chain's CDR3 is CASSLSSGAHQETQYF. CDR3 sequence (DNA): TGTGCCAGCAGCCTTTCTAGCGGGGCCCACCAAGAGACCCAGTACTTC.